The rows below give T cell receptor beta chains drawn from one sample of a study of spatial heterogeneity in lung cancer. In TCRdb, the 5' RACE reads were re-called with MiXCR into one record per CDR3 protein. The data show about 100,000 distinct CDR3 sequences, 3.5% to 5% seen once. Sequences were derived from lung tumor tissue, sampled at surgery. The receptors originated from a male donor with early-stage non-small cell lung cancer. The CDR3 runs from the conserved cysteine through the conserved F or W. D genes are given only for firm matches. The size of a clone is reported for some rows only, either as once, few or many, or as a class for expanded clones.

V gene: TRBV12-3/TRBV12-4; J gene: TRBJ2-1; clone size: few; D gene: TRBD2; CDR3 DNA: TGTGCCAGCTCTAGGAGGGGTACTAGCGAATACAATGAGCAGTTCTTC; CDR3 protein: CASSRRGTSEYNEQFF
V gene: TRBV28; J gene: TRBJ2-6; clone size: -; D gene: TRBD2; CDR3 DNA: TGTGCCAGCAGTTTAGCGGGAGCTGGGGCCAACGTCCTGACTTTC; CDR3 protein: CASSLAGAGANVLTF
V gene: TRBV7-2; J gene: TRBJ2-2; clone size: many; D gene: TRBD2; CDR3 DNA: TGTGCCAGCAGCAGGAGCGGGGTCAACACCGGGGAGCTGTTTTTT; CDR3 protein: CASSRSGVNTGELFF
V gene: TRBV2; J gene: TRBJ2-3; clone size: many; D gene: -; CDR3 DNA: TGTGCCAGCAGCGGGACTAGCACAGATACGCAGTATTTT; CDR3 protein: CASSGTSTDTQYF
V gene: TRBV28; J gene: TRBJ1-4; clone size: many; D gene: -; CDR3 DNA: TGTGCCAGCAGTTTACACCATGGGACTAATGAAAAACTGTTTTTT; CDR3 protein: CASSLHHGTNEKLFF
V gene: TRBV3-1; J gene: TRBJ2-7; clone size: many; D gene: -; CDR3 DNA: TGTGCCAGCAGCACCACGAGCGGTGCCTCCTACGAGCAGTACTTC; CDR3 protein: CASSTTSGASYEQYF
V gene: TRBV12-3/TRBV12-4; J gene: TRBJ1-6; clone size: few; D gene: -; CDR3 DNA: TGTGCCAGCAGTTTAGGGCAGGAAGCCTCACCCCTCCACTTT; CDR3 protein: CASSLGQEASPLHF
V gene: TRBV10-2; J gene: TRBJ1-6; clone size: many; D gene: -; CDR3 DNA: TGCGCCAGCAGTGAGTCCAGGGCCGTTTCACCCCTCCACTTT; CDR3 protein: CASSESRAVSPLHF
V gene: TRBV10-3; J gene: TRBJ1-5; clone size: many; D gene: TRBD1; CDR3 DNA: TGTGCCATCAGAGGGACAGGGGATAATCAGCCCCAGCATTTT; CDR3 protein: CAIRGTGDNQPQHF
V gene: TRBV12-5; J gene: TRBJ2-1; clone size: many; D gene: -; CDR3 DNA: TGTGCTAGTGGTTTGGTAAGGGGTTGGGCAGGGGAACGCTCCTACAATGAGCAGTTCTTC; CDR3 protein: CASGLVRGWAGERSYNEQFF
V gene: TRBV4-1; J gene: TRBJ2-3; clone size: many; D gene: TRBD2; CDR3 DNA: TGCGCCAGCAGTTTAATAAGTGTCCTAGCGGGAACAGATACGCAGTATTTT; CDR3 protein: CASSLISVLAGTDTQYF
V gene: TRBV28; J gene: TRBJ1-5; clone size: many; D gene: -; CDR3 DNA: TGTGCCAGCAGTTTAGTGGGGAACGGCAATCAGCCCCAGCATTTT; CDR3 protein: CASSLVGNGNQPQHF
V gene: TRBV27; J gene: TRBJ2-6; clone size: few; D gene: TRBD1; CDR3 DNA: TGTGCCAGCAGTGCAGGGGGTTATGGGGCCAACGTCCTGACTTTC; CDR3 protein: CASSAGGYGANVLTF
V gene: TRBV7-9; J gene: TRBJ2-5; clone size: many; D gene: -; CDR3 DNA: TGTGCCAGCAGCTTCTACGACGTGGGGGAGACCCAGTACTTC; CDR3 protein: CASSFYDVGETQYF
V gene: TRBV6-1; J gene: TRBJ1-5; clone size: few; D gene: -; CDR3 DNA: TGTGCCAGCAGTGGACGAACTACTATTGGCAATCAGCCCCAGCATTTT; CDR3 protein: CASSGRTTIGNQPQHF
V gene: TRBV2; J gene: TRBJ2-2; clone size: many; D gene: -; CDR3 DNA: TGTGCCAGCAAAATCACACTATTAAACACCGGGGAGCTGTTTTTT; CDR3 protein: CASKITLLNTGELFF
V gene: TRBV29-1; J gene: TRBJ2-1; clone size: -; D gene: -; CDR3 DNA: TGCAGCGTTGACATCTCGGGAAACGATGAGCAGTTCTTC; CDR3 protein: CSVDISGNDEQFF
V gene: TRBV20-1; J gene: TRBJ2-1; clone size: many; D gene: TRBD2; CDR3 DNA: TGCAGTGCTACGAGCGGGAGAGGTCGCAATGAGCAGTTCTTC; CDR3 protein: CSATSGRGRNEQFF
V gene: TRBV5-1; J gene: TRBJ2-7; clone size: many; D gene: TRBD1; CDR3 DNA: TGCGCCAGCAGCTTGGCCCGGACAGGGAGCTACGAGCAGTACTTC; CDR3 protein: CASSLARTGSYEQYF
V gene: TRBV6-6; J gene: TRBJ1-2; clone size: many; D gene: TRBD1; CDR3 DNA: TGTGCCAGCACTCCAAGGGGACAGCTAGCTAACTATGGCTACACCTTC; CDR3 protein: CASTPRGQLANYGYTF
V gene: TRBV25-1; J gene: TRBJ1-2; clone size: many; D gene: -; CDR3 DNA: TGTGCCAGCAGTGAAACAGAGAACTCTGGCTACACCTTC; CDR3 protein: CASSETENSGYTF
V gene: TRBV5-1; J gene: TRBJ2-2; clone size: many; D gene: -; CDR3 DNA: TGCGCCAGCAGCTTGGACCCACAGCGGAACACCGGGGAGCTGTTTTTT; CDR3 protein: CASSLDPQRNTGELFF
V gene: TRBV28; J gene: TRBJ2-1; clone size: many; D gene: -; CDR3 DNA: TGTGCCAGCAGTTTACTCTCGGGGGGCGATGAGCAGTTCTTC; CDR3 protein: CASSLLSGGDEQFF
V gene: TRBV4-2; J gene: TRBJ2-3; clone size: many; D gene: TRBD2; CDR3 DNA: TGTGCCAGCAGCCAAGATCTAGCGGAACCAGATACGCAGTATTTT; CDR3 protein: CASSQDLAEPDTQYF
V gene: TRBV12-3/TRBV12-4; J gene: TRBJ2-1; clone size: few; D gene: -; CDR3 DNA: TGTGCCAGCAGGCCGGGCCCCGAGGCCTACAATGAGCAGTTCTTC; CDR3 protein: CASRPGPEAYNEQFF
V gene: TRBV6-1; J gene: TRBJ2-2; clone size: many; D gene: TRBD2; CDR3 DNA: TGTGCCAGCAGTGAACGACTAGCGGGAGATTACACCGGGGAGCTGTTTTTT; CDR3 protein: CASSERLAGDYTGELFF
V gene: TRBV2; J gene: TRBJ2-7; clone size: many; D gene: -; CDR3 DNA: TGTGCCAGCAGTGGCGGTACGTTCTACGAGCAGTACTTC; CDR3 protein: CASSGGTFYEQYF
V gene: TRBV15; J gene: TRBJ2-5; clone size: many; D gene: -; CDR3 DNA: TGTGCCACCAGCAAGAACCTACTAGAGACCCAGTACTTC; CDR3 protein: CATSKNLLETQYF
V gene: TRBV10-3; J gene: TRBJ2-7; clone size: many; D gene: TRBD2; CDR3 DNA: TGTGCCATCACCCCGGGGGGGCCATCCGAGCAGTACTTC; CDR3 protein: CAITPGGPSEQYF
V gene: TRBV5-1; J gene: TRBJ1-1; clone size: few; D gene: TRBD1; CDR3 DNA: TGCGCCAGCAGCTTTTTCGGACAGGGGACTGAAGCTTTCTTT; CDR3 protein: CASSFFGQGTEAFF
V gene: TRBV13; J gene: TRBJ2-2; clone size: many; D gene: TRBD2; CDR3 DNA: TGTGCCAGCAGCTTCCTTAGCGGGAGGGCCCACGGGGAGCTGTTTTTT; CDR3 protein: CASSFLSGRAHGELFF
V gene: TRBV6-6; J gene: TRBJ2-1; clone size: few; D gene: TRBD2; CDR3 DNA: TGTGCCAGCCGTCGGGGGGCGGGAGGCCCCAATGAGCAGTTCTTC; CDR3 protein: CASRRGAGGPNEQFF
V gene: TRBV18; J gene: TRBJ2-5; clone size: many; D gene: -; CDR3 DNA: TGTGCCAGCCGTTCACAGGATCCTTTTAGGACATCATCACAAGAGACCCAGTACTTC; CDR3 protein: CASRSQDPFRTSSQETQYF
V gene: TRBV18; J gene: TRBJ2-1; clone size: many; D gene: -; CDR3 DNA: TGTGCCAGCTCACCACGGAAGGGGTACAATGAGCAGTTCTTC; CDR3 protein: CASSPRKGYNEQFF
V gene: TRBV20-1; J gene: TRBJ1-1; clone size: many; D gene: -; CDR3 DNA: TGCAGTGCTAGAGATAGGCGTTACCTGGCAGGTAGCACTGAAGCTTTCTTT; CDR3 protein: CSARDRRYLAGSTEAFF